This T cell receptor (beta chain) was identified during a study of OX40 agonist ivuxolimab in advanced cancers. Across the study: The patients received agonistic anti-OX40 (CD134) antibody ivuxolimab. Overall study findings and caveats: Also showing low normalized T-cell clonal expansion were some of the nonresponders.

A word on this clone: What it binds is unknown.

Germline V gene data show CDR1 as MDHEN and CDR2 as SYDVKM. V was pared by 6 bases and J by 4 bases, with 11 bases of the junction left unmatched. The length of the CDR3 is 15 residues. Measured with immunoSEQ multiplex PCR; TCRdb has only the in-frame clones, and not every one. The sample carries some 67,000 clones, more than 65% recorded once. The sequence was collected from an adult with an advanced solid tumor such as melanoma, head and neck, liver or kidney cancer. The V call is TRBV28, the J call TRBJ1-1, with 7 bases lining up with TRBD1. The sequences come from CD4+ or CD8+ T cells sorted from blood, collected in a trial of the OX40 agonist ivuxolimab. The CDR3 sequence: CASRADDREVTEAFF. For the CDR3, the DNA is TGTGCCAGCAGGGCAGATGACAGGGAGGTCACTGAAGCTTTCTTT. Full variable domain (missing parts from reference TRBV28 and TRBJ1-1): DVKVTQSSRYLVKRTGEKVFLECVQDMDHENMFWYRQDPGLGLRLIYFSYDVKMKEKGDIPEGYSVSREKKERFSLILESASTNQTSMYLCASRADDREVTEAFFGQGTRLTVV.